This T cell receptor (beta chain) was recovered during a study of T cells after yellow fever vaccination (dated by TCRdb to the late 2010s). Looking at the study overall: The SMART-Seq v4 Ultra Low Input RNA kit was used to prepare libraries from fractions with low cell numbers. The cohort comprised two healthy male donors, one aged 18 to 29 and one aged 30 to 39 years. Bulk TCR alpha and beta repertoires were sequenced longitudinally to track T-cell clones before and after primary and booster YFV17D yellow fever vaccination. Blood was drawn at multiple timepoints before and after primary and secondary immunization, with bulk PBMC replicates and cell subsets isolated.

Synthesis of TCR cDNA relied on 5'RACE template switching, a step that introduced a universal primer site along with unique molecular identifiers. Priming for cDNA synthesis came from both the TCR alpha and TCR beta constant segments. Two PCR steps were used to amplify libraries, with sample barcodes and sequencing adapters being added in the second step. Sequencing of libraries was performed on Illumina HiSeq 2500 (2x100 bp) or NovaSeq (2x150 bp). For the original study's pipeline: Demultiplexing of reads and collapsing into UMI consensus sequences were performed with MIGEC, and V(D)J alignment was carried out with MiXCR. Clonotypes responding to the vaccine were identified with edgeR on replicate PBMC samples, with the criteria of FDR below 0.01 and a log2 fold change above 5 up to day 15. Each bulk clonotype received a CD4 or CD8 identity based on whether the sequenced CD4 or CD8 repertoire contained that clonotype at higher abundance. The public reads were reanalyzed by TCRdb: fastp trimming at Q25, MiXCR alignment, in-frame beta chains only. Each CDR3 protein gets just one entry, which takes the most common genes and DNA from the rows behind it. TCRdb, not the original authors, processed these V and J calls. Here the sample has approximately 32,000 distinct CDR3 sequences; about 4.6% occur a single time. Of the sample, just over 45% is held by the ten largest clones.

This sample's treatment or condition label indicates: live attenuated yellow fever vaccine strain. PBMCs were isolated from peripheral blood using a standard Ficoll-Paque protocol. Dynabeads CD4 and CD8 positive selection kits were used to isolate the CD4 and CD8 T-cell fractions. TriZol was used to extract RNA from bulk PBMCs, from CD4 and CD8 fractions, and from dextramer-positive and dextramer-negative fractions. This clonotype was seen many times. The antigen it binds to is not known. Per-base quality was not reported, and no clone a single base away is much larger than it. Including the terminal cysteine and phenylalanine, the CDR3 comprises 15 residues. Just the 45-base CDR3 DNA is kept, in frame starting at base 1. From a lookup of the germline V gene (reference sequence), CDR1 and CDR2 are LNHDA and SQIVND. V lost 3 bases and J lost 7 bases, and the count of bases not matched to a germline gene is 9.

The full study reports these points: Because the study included only a couple of donors, the extent to which the findings can be generalized is limited. Most clones expanded after primary vaccination were re-detected after the booster (around 96% of CD4 and around nine tenths of CD8), suggesting broad memory maintenance. Compared with the primary T-cell response, the secondary T-cell response was weaker but faster, peaking on day 5 rather than day 15. Because abundant contaminating clonotypes from the bulk population could be contained in FACS-sorted repertoires, computational filtering was required. A small share of clonotypes occurred in both CD4 and CD8 compartments, likely arising from convergent recombination.

This receptor chain uses TRBV19 and TRBJ2-1, and 7 junctional nucleotides match TRBD2. The material was CD8+ T cells sorted from PBMCs, obtained 5 days after the yellow fever booster vaccination. The TCR comes from a man aged 25-45 years who received the YFV17D yellow fever vaccine. The DNA sequence follows: TGTGCCAGTAGTATCCGAGCGGGGATAAAGAATGAGCAGTTCTTC. Its protein product is CASSIRAGIKNEQFF.